This T cell receptor beta chain was identified in a study of glioma-infiltrating T cells after dendritic cell vaccination. Study context: Patients had newly diagnosed or recurrent glioblastoma and received dendritic cell vaccines.

The table lists this clone with a count of one. Trimming took 3 bases from V and 5 from J, leaving 11 bases between them. Germline assignment: CDR1 SGHAT and CDR2 FQNNGV. The CDR3 has 13 residues. The time point was: after dendritic cell vaccination, including at tumor progression/relapse. All glioblastoma patients lacked an isocitrate dehydrogenase mutation. Blood PBMC samples: pre-vaccination, two weeks post third vaccination, and at tumor progression. Only in-frame clones appear in the TCRdb table, and some are missing; sequencing was by immunoSEQ multiplex PCR. The profile shows roughly 60,000 clones, about 86% of them singletons.

The specimen comprised blood, sampled after dendritic cell vaccination. The clonotype was recovered from a human donor with glioblastoma. The chain joins TRBV11-2 to TRBJ2-7, with D tentatively TRBD2 (5 bases). CDR3 region: CASSLIGIHEQYF. The CDR3 DNA sequence: TGTGCCAGCAGCTTGATCGGGATCCACGAGCAGTACTTC. Supplemented by reference TRBV11-2 and TRBJ2-7, the full variable domain reads EAGVAQSPRYKIIEKRQSVAFWCNPISGHATLYWYQQILGQGPKLLIQFQNNGVVDDSQLPKDRFSAERLKGVDSTLKIQPAKLEDSAVYLCASSLIGIHEQYFGPGTRLTVT.